What follows are 27 T cell receptor beta chains derived from one specimen sequenced in a study of cytomegalovirus exposure and HLA in healthy donors. The PCR contained 60 Vbeta and 13 Jbeta primers. Generated by immunoSEQ multiplex PCR, the TCRdb table keeps only in-frame clones and is missing some. The table records approximately 190,000 clones, about 80% of them present only once. The sequenced sample was PBMCs. The receptors were gathered from a man in his forties in good health and CMV-seropositive.

The chain has TRBV5-5 and TRBJ2-3; D possibly corresponds to TRBD1 (6 bases). The CDR3 has 14 residues. From germline, CDR1 is SGHKS and CDR2 YYEKEE (reference sequence). Trimming took off 5 bases at V and 0 bases at J, with 10 bases between the two ends. The CDR3 spells CASSNRASTDTQYF. The DNA of the CDR3 is TGTGCCAGCAGTAACAGGGCTAGCACAGATACGCAGTATTTT.

This clone was seen a few times. The V and J genes are TRBV2 and TRBJ2-5; tentatively, D is TRBD1 (5 bases). Trimming cost V 2 bases and J 2 bases, with 9 bases left between them. The CDR3 loop spans 14 amino acids. The germline V gene encodes CDR1 SNHLY and CDR2 FYNNEI. The CDR3 loop is CASSEWQGQETQYF. The CDR3 nucleotides read TGTGCCAGCAGTGAATGGCAGGGTCAAGAGACCCAGTACTTC.

The chain is built from TRBV4-2 and TRBJ2-5; D unclear. Germline values: CDR1 LGHNA, CDR2 YNFKEQ. CDR3 length equals 15 residues. Trimming removed 0 bases from V and 10 bases from J, with 18 bases in between. The CDR3 region has the DNA TGTGCCAGCAGCCAAGAACAAGTGGCAGATCGGGTCCAGTACTTC. Translating gives CASSQEQVADRVQYF.

The chain employs TRBV28 and TRBJ1-2, with D perhaps TRBD1 (5 bases). Germline CDR1 and CDR2: MDHEN and SYDVKM. The ends were cut back, 2 bases at V and 1 base at J, with 8 bases in the middle. This CDR3 region has 14 residues. Here the CDR3 DNA reads TGTGCCAGCAGTTTACAGGGCCTTAACTATGGCTACACCTTC. It specifies CASSLQGLNYGYTF.

The chain employs TRBV6-5 and TRBJ1-1, with unresolved D. The germline gives CDR1 MNHEY, CDR2 SVGAGI. The CDR3 is 13 amino acids. V was shortened by 5 bases and J by 4 bases, with 11 bases between the two germline ends. CDR3 protein: CASSPRESTEAFF. The CDR3 DNA reads TGTGCCAGCAGTCCCCGGGAATCCACTGAAGCTTTCTTT.

CDR3 sequence: CATGTGYNEQFF. For the CDR3, the DNA is TGTGCCACCGGGACTGGGTACAATGAGCAGTTCTTC. The J gene is TRBJ2-1, the V gene TRBV27, with TRBD2 as a possible D gene (6 bases). The V end lost 10 bases, the J end lost 4 bases, and 11 bases lay between the germline ends. Per germline, CDR1 MNHEY and CDR2 SMNVEV (reference sequence). This CDR3 region has 12 residues.

The chain links TRBV5-1 to TRBJ2-7; D gene uncertain. Per the germline V gene, CDR1 is SGHRS and CDR2 is YFSETQ. Trimming pared 4 bases from V and 5 bases from J, leaving 13 bases between. This CDR3 comprises 13 residues. In DNA form, the CDR3 reads TGCGCCAGCAGCCCATTTAATAGTCACGAGCAGTACTTC. As protein: CASSPFNSHEQYF.

The rearrangement links TRBV7-2 to TRBJ1-3; 8 nucleotides align to TRBD1. The CDR3 extends over 18 amino acids. CDR1 is SGHTA, CDR2 FQGNSA, per germline. Losses at the gene ends were 2 bases for V and 0 bases for J; bases not matched to a gene: 9. CDR3 region: CASSLPRTGSRSGNTIYF. In nucleotides, the CDR3 is TGTGCCAGCAGCTTACCTCGGACAGGGTCGCGCTCTGGAAACACCATATATTTT.

The J gene is TRBJ1-1, the V gene TRBV10-3; D call uncertain. Germline CDR1 is ENHRY and CDR2 is SYGVKD. The length of the CDR3 is 14 residues. V shed 0 bases and J shed 7 bases, with 12 bases lying between them. The CDR3 DNA sequence: TGTGCCATCAGTGAGTCGTCCGGGGTCAGTGAAGCTTTCTTT. Translating gives CAISESSGVSEAFF.

The chain combines TRBV5-5 with TRBJ2-2, with 11 bases matching TRBD1. The CDR3 runs 15 residues. Germline CDR1 reads SGHKS; CDR2 reads YYEKEE (reference sequence). V lost 2 bases to trimming and J lost 6 bases; unmatched junction nucleotides: 3. DNA of the CDR3: TGTGCCAGCAGCTTAAGGGACAGGGGGGCCGGGGAGCTGTTTTTT. It specifies CASSLRDRGAGELFF.

This clone was recorded a few times. The chain employs TRBV5-8 and TRBJ1-5; D is unresolved. The CDR3 is 13 amino acids. Germline V gives CDR1 SGHTS, CDR2 YDEGEE. The V and J ends lost 9 bases and 5 bases respectively, with 15 bases between them. CDR3 region: CATPGAGDQPQHF. CDR3 DNA: TGTGCCACCCCGGGAGCGGGTGATCAGCCCCAGCATTTT.

This chain links TRBV10-1 with TRBJ2-3; TRBD2 agrees at 10 bases. The CDR3 runs to 14 residues. V dropped 6 bases and J dropped 2; count of bases not matched to a gene: 2. CDR1 is WNHNN and CDR2 is SYGVQD in the germline V gene (reference sequence). In DNA form, the CDR3 reads TGCGCCAGCAGCGGGACTAGCGTCACAGATACGCAGTATTTT. Its translation: CASSGTSVTDTQYF.

V usage is TRBV9 and J usage is TRBJ2-1; 12 nucleotides align to TRBD2. The length of the CDR3 is 21 residues. CDR1 SGDLS and CDR2 YYNGEE come from the germline V gene. V gave up 2 bases and J gave up 0 bases; unmatched junction bases: 15. CDR3 protein: CASSVKKGLAGGPSSYNEQFF. DNA for the CDR3: TGTGCCAGCAGCGTTAAAAAAGGGCTAGCGGGAGGGCCTAGCTCCTACAATGAGCAGTTCTTC.

The rearrangement uses TRBV5-8 and TRBJ2-5, with a possible D match to TRBD2 (6 bases). V was pared by 0 bases and J by 4 bases, with 13 bases between. Germline V CDR1 and CDR2: SGHTS, YDEGEE. The CDR3 spans 15 residues. DNA of the CDR3: TGTGCCAGCAGCTTGGGCGCCATCGGGGGAGAGACCCAGTACTTC. Translated, it gives CASSLGAIGGETQYF.

The rearrangement uses TRBV20-1 and TRBJ1-1; TRBD1 might be the D (5 bases). The CDR3 sequence is 11 residues long. Deletions cut 5 bases from V and 5 bases from J, with 9 bases between. Germline CDR1 DFQATT, CDR2 SNEGSKA (reference sequence). This chain's CDR3 is CSAWGGTEAFF. CDR3 coding DNA: TGCAGTGCTTGGGGGGGGACTGAAGCTTTCTTT.

The J gene is TRBJ1-5, the V gene TRBV10-3, with a possible D match to TRBD1 (5 bases). V shed 6 bases and J shed 8 bases, with 11 bases lying between them. The CDR3 contains 12 residues. Germline V gene lookup returns CDR1 ENHRY and CDR2 SYGVKD. CDR3 loop: CAIRGDSEPQHF. The CDR3 coding sequence is TGTGCCATCAGGGGGGACTCGGAGCCCCAGCATTTT.

V usage is TRBV7-9 and J usage is TRBJ2-7; the match to TRBD2 covers 7 bases. The V and J ends lost 0 bases and 0 bases, in that order; junction bases with no gene match: 5. CDR1 is SEHNR and CDR2 is FQNEAQ in the germline V gene (reference sequence). This CDR3 contains 16 residues. CDR3 coding DNA: TGTGCCAGCAGCTTAGCGCTGGGCGGGAGCTCCTACGAGCAGTACTTC. Residues: CASSLALGGSSYEQYF.

This chain links TRBV10-3 with TRBJ2-3; weak D call: TRBD2 (5 bases). The CDR3 runs to 15 residues. The V end lost 7 bases, the J end lost 2 bases, and 16 bases lay between the germline ends. The germline V gene has CDR1 ENHRY and CDR2 SYGVKD. CDR3 nucleotides: TGTGCCATCACACACGAGGGCGGACTCACAGATACGCAGTATTTT. This codes for CAITHEGGLTDTQYF.

The gene calls are TRBV29-1 and TRBJ2-1; 9 positions agree with TRBD1. V trimming: 7 bases; J trimming: 7 bases; junction bases outside the gene matches: 8. Germline V gene sequence: CDR1 SQVTM, CDR2 ANQGSEA. The CDR3 sequence is 13 residues long. CDR3 bases: TGCAGCGGTGGGACAGGGACCGGTAATGAGCAGTTCTTC. This gives the protein CSGGTGTGNEQFF.

The table lists this clone with a count of one. V gene TRBV7-2 combines with J gene TRBJ2-1; 12 bases agree with TRBD2. The length of the CDR3 is 15 residues. V lost 5 bases to trimming and J lost 9 bases; unmatched junction nucleotides: 8. The germline gives CDR1 SGHTA, CDR2 FQGNSA. The CDR3 loop is CASSIRLAGESEQFF. The CDR3, as DNA: TGTGCCAGCAGCATTAGACTAGCGGGAGAGAGTGAGCAGTTCTTC.

This chain joins TRBV11-1 and TRBJ1-2; D is unclear. Looked up from germline, CDR1 is SGHAT and CDR2 is FQDESV (reference sequence). V was cut by 2 bases and J by 0 bases, with 10 bases left in between. The CDR3 runs 15 residues. CDR3 nucleotide sequence: TGTGCCAGCAGCTTATCAACCGCAGCTAACTATGGCTACACCTTC. This sequence encodes CASSLSTAANYGYTF.

This rearrangement joins TRBV2 to TRBJ1-3, with a possible D match to TRBD1 (5 bases). The CDR3 runs 15 residues. Germline V gene sequence: CDR1 SNHLY, CDR2 FYNNEI. Trimming stripped 6 bases from V and 2 bases from J, with 14 bases between. The CDR3 loop reads CASRGAERAGNTIYF. The DNA for the CDR3 is TGTGCCAGCAGAGGGGCAGAGCGAGCTGGAAACACCATATATTTT. Full variable domain (outside the CDR3, taken from reference TRBV2 and TRBJ1-3): EPEVTQTPSHQVTQMGQEVILRCVPISNHLYFYWYRQILGQKVEFLVSFYNNEISEKSEIFDDQFSVERPDGSNFTLKIRSTKLEDSAMYFCASRGAERAGNTIYFGEGSWLTVV.

The V gene is TRBV11-2, the J gene TRBJ2-3; 8 bases map to TRBD1. Germline CDR1 SGHAT, CDR2 FQNNGV. The CDR3 length is 18 residues. V lost 3 bases, J lost 3 bases, and 14 bases stayed unmatched. The CDR3 loop reads CASSLILRAGGVTDTQYF. CDR3 bases: TGTGCCAGCAGCTTGATATTGAGGGCAGGGGGCGTTACAGATACGCAGTATTTT.

This chain links TRBV11-2 with TRBJ2-5; 7 bases are shared with TRBD1. The trim removed 3 bases at V and 0 bases at J, leaving 1 base unmatched. The CDR3 sequence is 14 residues long. CDR1 is SGHAT, CDR2 FQNNGV, per germline. The CDR3 is CASSLGQYQETQYF. CDR3 bases: TGTGCCAGCAGCTTGGGACAGTACCAAGAGACCCAGTACTTC.

The CDR3 protein is CASSQGRDGKTQYF. The DNA for the CDR3 is TGTGCCAGCAGCCAAGGACGGGATGGGAAGACCCAGTACTTC. This chain connects TRBV4-2 to TRBJ2-5; a possible D gene is TRBD2 (5 bases). Trimming shortened V by 1 base and J by 6 bases, and 12 bases separated the two germline ends. CDR3 size: 14 residues. Germline assignment: CDR1 LGHNA and CDR2 YNFKEQ.

V is TRBV7-2 and J is TRBJ2-7; D is possibly TRBD1 (6 bases). Germline lookup yields CDR1 SGHTA and CDR2 FQGNSA. Deletions cut 6 bases from V and 6 bases from J, with 15 bases between. CDR3 length: 13 amino acids. CDR3 amino acids: CASREQGISEQYF. The CDR3 coding sequence is TGTGCCAGCAGGGAACAGGGAATATCCGAGCAGTACTTC. Variable domain in full (rest from reference TRBV7-2 and TRBJ2-7): GAGVSQSPSNKVTEKGKDVELRCDPISGHTALYWYRQSLGQGLEFLIYFQGNSAPDKSGLPSDRFSAERTGGSVSTLTIQRTQQEDSAVYLCASREQGISEQYFGPGTRLTVT.

The V gene is TRBV16, the J gene TRBJ1-5; 12 positions match TRBD1. Per the germline V gene, CDR1 is KGHSY and CDR2 is FQNENV. The J segment lost 5 bases and the V segment lost 2 bases, leaving 4 bases of the junction unmatched. This CDR3 is 16 amino acids long. The CDR3 DNA follows: TGTGCCAGCAGCCAAGGGACAGGGGGCCCCTATCAGCCCCAGCATTTT. It specifies CASSQGTGGPYQPQHF.